This TCR beta chain appears in the sequencing data of a study of identical twins. General study points: There was an excess of low generation probability in the out-of-frame alpha sequences that twins shared.

Trimming shortened V by 4 bases and J by 2 bases, and 10 bases separated the two germline ends. The CDR3 runs 13 residues. Germline CDR1 is DFQATT and CDR2 is SNEGSKA (reference sequence). This clonotype appeared many times. Its matching antigen is unknown. TCRdb recomputed calls from the 5' RACE reads with MiXCR, one row per CDR3 protein. This table has about 690,000 distinct CDR3 sequences, 5.5% to 6.5% appearing once. Sequencing used naive T cells sorted from blood. The chain recombines TRBV20-1 with TRBJ2-3; possibly TRBD2 for D (6 bases). This clonotype originated in a man in his late teens or twenties in good health. The DNA of the CDR3 is TGCAGTGCTAATGGGGGGATCACAGATACGCAGTATTTT. This translates into CSANGGITDTQYF.